A single sample is the source of the 26 T cell receptor beta chains below, sequenced in a study of blood T cell repertoires in COVID-19. Only in-frame clones appear in the TCRdb table, and some are missing; sequencing was by immunoSEQ multiplex PCR. The table lists approximately 210,000 clones, just under 85% of them singletons. The sample consisted of peripheral blood. Receptor source: a woman aged 70-85 years with active or convalescent COVID-19.

For this clone: The junction differs from germline at one of its ends, possibly a read error. The chain has TRBV6-5 and TRBJ1-4; a weak D match, TRBD1 (6 bases). The CDR3 is 15 amino acids. In germline, CDR1 is MNHEY, CDR2 SVGAGI. The CDR3 region is CASSFTGSTHEKLFF. Here the CDR3 DNA reads TGTGCCAGCAGTTTTACAGGGTCAACTCATGAAAAACTGTTTTTT.

This chain uses TRBV28 with TRBJ1-2; D is unresolved. Germline lookup yields CDR1 MDHEN and CDR2 SYDVKM. V gave up 4 bases and J gave up 8 bases, with 20 bases separating them. The CDR3 consists of 15 residues. CDR3 nucleotides: TGTGCCAGCAGTTGGGCTCGGACTGGAATCGGGGGCTACACCTTC. This sequence encodes CASSWARTGIGGYTF.

This clone was detected only once. This chain links TRBV28 with TRBJ2-7; D is unclear. CDR1 and CDR2 from the germline V gene are MDHEN and SYDVKM. The CDR3 runs 16 residues. The V gene lost 7 bases and the J gene lost 0 bases, with 19 bases spanning the gap. CDR3 nucleotide sequence: TGTGCCAGCATCCCAACCCAGGCAGGCTACTCCTACGAGCAGTACTTC. It translates to CASIPTQAGYSYEQYF.

The table lists this clone with a few counts. The CDR3 nucleotides are TGTGCCAGCAGTATTGACAGCTTCAACACTGAAGCTTTCTTT. Translated, it gives CASSIDSFNTEAFF. V and J are TRBV2 and TRBJ1-1, with D perhaps TRBD1 (5 bases). V was cut by 5 bases and J by 2 bases, with 12 bases left in between. The CDR3 runs to 14 residues. CDR1 and CDR2 from the germline V gene are SNHLY and FYNNEI.

This clone came up once. The chain combines TRBV29-1 with TRBJ2-7; D uncertain. Germline V CDR1 and CDR2: SQVTM, ANQGSEA. The CDR3 runs 15 residues. V was shortened by 2 bases and J by 0 bases, with 14 bases between the two germline ends. CDR3 DNA: TGCAGCGTTGAAAGGTGGCGGTCGACCTCCTACGAGCAGTACTTC. This translates into CSVERWRSTSYEQYF.

The rearrangement uses TRBV27 and TRBJ2-5; a possible D gene is TRBD2 (5 bases). This CDR3 region has 12 residues. CDR1 is MNHEY, CDR2 SMNVEV, per germline (reference sequence). V was shortened by 8 bases and J by 5 bases, with 12 bases between the two germline ends. Here the CDR3 DNA reads TGTGCCAGCGGGGTGGGCGGGGAGACCCAGTACTTC. It is translated as CASGVGGETQYF.

The gene calls are TRBV2 and TRBJ1-6; 11 bases agree with TRBD1. Germline lookup yields CDR1 SNHLY and CDR2 FYNNEI. With V trimmed by 6 bases and J by 9 bases, 7 bases remained unmatched. The CDR3 covers 15 residues. This CDR3 is CASRVDRGLGSPLHF. The CDR3 coding sequence is TGTGCCAGCAGAGTGGACAGGGGGCTGGGTTCACCCCTCCACTTT.

V is TRBV27 and J is TRBJ1-2; D call uncertain. The CDR3 has 13 amino acids. Per the germline V gene, CDR1 is MNHEY and CDR2 is SMNVEV (reference sequence). Trimming shortened V by 7 bases and J by 6 bases, and 15 bases separated the two germline ends. The CDR3 loop reads CASTHNGENGYTF. The CDR3 region has the DNA TGTGCCAGCACCCACAACGGGGAGAATGGCTACACCTTC.

Worth noting for this clone: Distinct nucleotide sequences in the sample also encode this CDR3. CDR3 sequence (DNA): TGCGCCAGCAGCCTAGATAGCGGTACAGATACGCAGTATTTT. Translated: CASSLDSGTDTQYF. The chain uses TRBV5-1 and TRBJ2-3, with a tentative D call TRBD2 (6 bases). The germline CDR1 and CDR2 sequences are SGHRS and YFSETQ. The CDR3 length is 14 residues. Trimming cost V 4 bases and J 3 bases, with 12 bases left between them.

This clone has more than one count but fewer than ten. The chain uses TRBV12-5 and TRBJ1-3; D gene uncertain. The germline V gene has CDR1 LGHNT and CDR2 FRNRAP. The CDR3 extends over 11 amino acids. Between the trimmed V and J ends, which lost 5 bases and 8 bases, there was a span of 7 bases. Written as DNA, the CDR3 is TGTGCTAGTGGTCCCCTAGACACCATATATTTT. The encoded protein is CASGPLDTIYF.

The chain employs TRBV5-5 and TRBJ2-7; D might be TRBD1 (6 bases). CDR3 size: 12 residues. Per the germline V gene, CDR1 is SGHKS and CDR2 is YYEKEE (reference sequence). V was shortened by 1 base and J by 6 bases, with 8 bases between the two germline ends. As DNA, the CDR3 is TGTGCCAGCAGCTTGAAAGGGGGCGAGCAGTACTTC. Protein: CASSLKGGEQYF.

V gene TRBV5-1 combines with J gene TRBJ2-6, with D possibly matching TRBD1 (5 bases). V was trimmed by 0 bases and J by 0 bases, leaving 13 bases between them. CDR1 is SGHRS and CDR2 is YFSETQ in the germline V gene. This CDR3 is 18 amino acids long. The chain's CDR3 is CASSLDQGLSSGANVLTF. The CDR3 DNA follows: TGCGCCAGCAGCTTGGATCAGGGCCTCAGCTCTGGGGCCAACGTCCTGACTTTC.

This clone showed up just a few times. V is TRBV10-3 and J is TRBJ1-3; possible D gene TRBD1, 5 bases. V was trimmed by 4 bases and J by 2 bases, leaving 9 bases between them. Germline assignment: CDR1 ENHRY and CDR2 SYGVKD. The CDR3 sequence is 14 residues long. In nucleotides, the CDR3 is TGTGCCATCAGTGCACCGGGGGCTGGAAACACCATATATTTT. Its protein product is CAISAPGAGNTIYF.

The chain carries TRBV4-2 and TRBJ2-4, with TRBD2 as a possible D gene (6 bases). The germline V gene encodes CDR1 LGHNA and CDR2 YNFKEQ. Trimming took off 0 bases at V and 5 bases at J, with 8 bases between the two ends. The CDR3 has 14 amino acids. CDR3: CASSQEEGENIQYF. The CDR3 DNA is TGTGCCAGCAGCCAAGAGGAGGGCGAAAACATTCAGTACTTC.

J is TRBJ2-3 and V is TRBV11-3; 7 nucleotides align to TRBD2. V trimming: 1 base; J trimming: 0 bases; junction bases outside the gene matches: 16. This CDR3 is 20 amino acids long. Germline-derived CDR1 and CDR2 are SGHNT and YENEEA. The CDR3 DNA follows: TGTGCCAGCAGCTTAGGGTACCTTTCGGGGGGAGCGCCGAGCACAGATACGCAGTATTTT. It specifies CASSLGYLSGGAPSTDTQYF.

The chain carries TRBV9 and TRBJ2-6, with D uncertain. The CDR3 is made up of 15 amino acids. V lost 0 bases and J 0 bases, leaving 4 bases between the germline ends. CDR1 and CDR2 from the germline V gene are SGDLS and YYNGEE. CDR3 residues: CASSVGSSGANVLTF. The CDR3 nucleotides are TGTGCCAGCAGCGTAGGGAGCTCTGGGGCCAACGTCCTGACTTTC.

J is TRBJ2-5 and V is TRBV5-1; D might be TRBD2 (6 bases). Germline CDR1 and CDR2: SGHRS and YFSETQ. The length of the CDR3 is 13 residues. V lost 4 bases and J 5 bases, leaving 12 bases between the germline ends. As DNA, the CDR3 is TGCGCCAGCAGCGGTACTAGCTGGGAGACCCAGTACTTC. It translates to CASSGTSWETQYF.

The chain has TRBV20-1 and TRBJ1-2; a weak D match, TRBD1 (5 bases). Trimming took off 5 bases at V and 5 bases at J, with 6 bases between the two ends. This CDR3 has 10 residues. Germline V gene lookup returns CDR1 DFQATT and CDR2 SNEGSKA (reference sequence). For the CDR3, the DNA is TGCAGTGCTGCAGGGTATGGCTACACCTTC. Its translation: CSAAGYGYTF.

V gene TRBV2 combines with J gene TRBJ2-5, with 8 bases that match TRBD1. This CDR3 comprises 13 residues. Germline trimming cut 7 bases from V and 5 bases from J; bases unmatched to any gene: 6. Germline values: CDR1 SNHLY, CDR2 FYNNEI. Written as DNA, the CDR3 is TGTGCCAGCAAGACGGACAGGGCCGAGACCCAGTACTTC. Translating it yields CASKTDRAETQYF.

The V and J genes are TRBV4-1 and TRBJ2-1; 13 nucleotides match TRBD2. V lost 4 bases, J lost 1 base, and 7 bases stayed unmatched. In germline, CDR1 is MGHRA, CDR2 YSYEKL. The CDR3 extends over 18 amino acids. The CDR3 region is CASSPRTSGRRSYNEQFF. The CDR3 nucleotides are TGCGCCAGCAGCCCTCGGACTAGCGGGAGAAGATCCTACAATGAGCAGTTCTTC.

The V call is TRBV5-4, the J call TRBJ2-7; 7 bases agree with TRBD1. Per the germline V gene, CDR1 is SGHNT and CDR2 is YYREEE (reference sequence). Unmatched junction bases numbered 7, after V lost 5 bases and J lost 5 bases. The CDR3 runs to 13 residues. CDR3 in DNA: TGTGCCAGCAGATTCGGACAGGCCCACGAGCAGTACTTC. Amino acid sequence: CASRFGQAHEQYF.

V is TRBV27 and J is TRBJ2-3, with D perhaps TRBD2 (6 bases). The CDR3 is 16 amino acids. V lost 6 bases to trimming and J lost 6 bases, with 22 bases between them. Germline values: CDR1 MNHEY, CDR2 SMNVEV (reference sequence). CDR3: CASRYYSSGERDTQYF. The CDR3, as DNA: TGTGCCAGCAGGTACTATAGTAGCGGCGAAAGGGATACGCAGTATTTT.

The chain is built from TRBV3-1 (or the pseudogene TRBV3-2) and TRBJ2-3; D unclear. The CDR3 extends over 14 amino acids. Germline loops: CDR1 LGHDT, CDR2 YNNKEL (reference sequence). V shed 0 bases and J shed 6 bases, with 10 bases lying between them. Here the CDR3 DNA reads TGTGCCAGCAGCCAAGATGTGCAGGCGGATACGCAGTATTTT. Residues: CASSQDVQADTQYF.

The count of this clone is one. The rearrangement joins TRBV28 to TRBJ1-2; 9 nucleotides align to TRBD1. V lost 5 bases, J lost 7 bases, and 5 bases stayed unmatched. Germline V gives CDR1 MDHEN, CDR2 SYDVKM. This CDR3 has 13 residues. The CDR3 loop reads CASSLDRGIGYTF. Here the CDR3 DNA reads TGTGCCAGCAGTCTCGACAGGGGGATTGGCTACACCTTC.

There are a few counts of this clone. The chain couples TRBV7-3 to TRBJ2-6; TRBD1 matches 7 bases. Trimming removed 5 bases from V and 2 bases from J; junction bases left unmatched: 3. CDR1 SGHTA and CDR2 FQGTGA come from the germline V gene. The length of the CDR3 is 15 residues. CDR3 sequence: CASSLQGTGANVLTF. The CDR3 bases are TGTGCCAGCAGCCTACAGGGGACTGGGGCCAACGTCCTGACTTTC.

This chain joins TRBV5-6 and TRBJ1-1; 9 nucleotides align to TRBD1. V dropped 5 bases and J dropped 5; count of bases not matched to a gene: 10. The germline CDR1 and CDR2 sequences are SGHDT and YYEEEE. The CDR3 is 15 amino acids. The CDR3 region is CASRPNRGLSTEAFF. CDR3 bases: TGTGCCAGCAGGCCCAACAGGGGGCTCTCAACTGAAGCTTTCTTT.